This TCR beta chain was identified during a study of control samples from healthy donors and cancer patients. The V and J ends lost 2 bases and 9 bases, in that order; junction bases with no gene match: 12. The CDR3 sequence is 16 residues long. The germline V gene encodes CDR1 MNHEY and CDR2 SVGAGI. TCRdb keeps only in-frame clones here, not all; method: immunoSEQ multiplex PCR. Of tens of thousands of clones in the sample, more than 70% were seen once. Sample: blood. The sequence came from a woman between 50 and 59 years old in good health. This chain links TRBV6-5 with TRBJ2-1; 8 bases match TRBD1. CDR3 in amino acids: CASSYLAGGVIGEQFF. CDR3 sequence (DNA): TGTGCCAGCAGTTACCTGGCAGGGGGCGTTATTGGTGAGCAGTTCTTC.